This T cell receptor (beta chain) was identified in a study of shared clonotypes between healthy human individuals. Sequencing used immunoSEQ multiplex PCR; TCRdb keeps in-frame clones, though not all of them. Here the sample spans 500,000 to 700,000 clones, around 96% being singletons. Naive-designated CD8 cells lacked CD45RO, were positively enriched for CCR7, and omitted terminally differentiated effector memory CD45RA+ cells. Germline CDR1 and CDR2: PRHDT and FYEKMQ (reference sequence). The CDR3 is 15 residues long. The trim removed 2 bases at V and 4 bases at J, leaving 7 bases unmatched. Study-level results: Non-shared clonotypes displayed generation probabilities falling below those of clonotypes present in all four donors.

A word on this clone: Its cognate antigen is unknown.

The chain uses TRBV13 and TRBJ1-1; 7 nucleotides align to TRBD1. This sequence was found in a woman aged 25 to 39 in good health. The sequencing input was naive CD8+ T cells sorted from blood. This chain's CDR3 is CASSLSPGGSTEAFF. The CDR3 DNA follows: TGTGCCAGCAGCTTATCGCCAGGGGGTAGCACTGAAGCTTTCTTT.